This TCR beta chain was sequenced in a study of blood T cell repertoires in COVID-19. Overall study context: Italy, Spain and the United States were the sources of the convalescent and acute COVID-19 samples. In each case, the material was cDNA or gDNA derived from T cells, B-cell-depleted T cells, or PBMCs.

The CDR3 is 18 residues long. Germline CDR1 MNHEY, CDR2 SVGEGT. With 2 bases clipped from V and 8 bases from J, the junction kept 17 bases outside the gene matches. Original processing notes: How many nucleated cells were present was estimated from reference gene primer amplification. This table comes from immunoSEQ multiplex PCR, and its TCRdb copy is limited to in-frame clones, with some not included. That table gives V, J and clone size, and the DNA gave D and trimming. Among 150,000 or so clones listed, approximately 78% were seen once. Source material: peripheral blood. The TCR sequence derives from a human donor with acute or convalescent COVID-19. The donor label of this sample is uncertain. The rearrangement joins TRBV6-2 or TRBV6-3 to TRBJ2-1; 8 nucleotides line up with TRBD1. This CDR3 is CASSYPDRGISLGDEQFF. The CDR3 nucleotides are TGTGCCAGCAGTTACCCTGACAGGGGCATCTCTCTAGGGGATGAGCAGTTCTTC.